This T cell receptor beta chain is drawn from a study of CD8+ T cells in alopecia areata. The CDR3 sequence is 11 residues long. Germline CDR1 is MDHEN and CDR2 is SYDVKM. V was cut by 7 bases and J by 3 bases, with 7 bases left in between. cDNA prepared by RNA extraction and subsequent reverse transcription served as the template for sequencing. The protocol was immunoSEQ multiplex PCR, while the TCRdb copy is restricted to in-frame clones and leaves out a portion. The table has 140,000 to 150,000 clones, 45% to 60% seen once; the top ten hold over 0.75%. Specimens obtained from alopecia areata patients comprised lesional scalp punch biopsies and peripheral blood. Sorting of PBMCs yielded the CD4+ and CD8+ T cells.

The J gene is TRBJ2-7, the V gene TRBV28; no clear D gene. The material was CD4+ T cells sorted from blood, obtained at week 0. This clonotype was sampled from a human donor with alopecia areata. CDR3 DNA sequence: TGTGCCAGCACTAACATCTACGAGCAGTACTTC. This translates into CASTNIYEQYF.